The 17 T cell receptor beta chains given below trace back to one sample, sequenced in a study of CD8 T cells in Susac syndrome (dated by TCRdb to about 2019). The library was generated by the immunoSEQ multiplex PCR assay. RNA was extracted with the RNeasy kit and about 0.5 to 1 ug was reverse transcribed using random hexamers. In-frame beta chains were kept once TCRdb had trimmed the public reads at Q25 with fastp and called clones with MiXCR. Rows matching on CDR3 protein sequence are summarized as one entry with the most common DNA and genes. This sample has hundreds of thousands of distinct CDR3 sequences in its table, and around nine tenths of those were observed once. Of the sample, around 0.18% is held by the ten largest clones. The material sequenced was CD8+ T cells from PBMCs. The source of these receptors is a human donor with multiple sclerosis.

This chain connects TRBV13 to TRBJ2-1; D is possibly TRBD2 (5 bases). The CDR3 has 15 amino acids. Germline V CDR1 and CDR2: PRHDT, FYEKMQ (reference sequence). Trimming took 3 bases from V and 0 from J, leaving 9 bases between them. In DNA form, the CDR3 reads TGTGCCAGCAGCTTCAACCGGGACTCCTACAATGAGCAGTTCTTC. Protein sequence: CASSFNRDSYNEQFF.

CDR3 bases: TGTGCCAGCAGTTTAGCCGGACAGGCCTTCTACGAGCAGTACTTC. Translated: CASSLAGQAFYEQYF. The chain combines TRBV27 with TRBJ2-7; 7 bases match TRBD1. V lost 2 bases, J lost 3 bases, and 7 bases stayed unmatched. Germline CDR1 and CDR2: MNHEY and SMNVEV (reference sequence). The CDR3 length is 15 residues.

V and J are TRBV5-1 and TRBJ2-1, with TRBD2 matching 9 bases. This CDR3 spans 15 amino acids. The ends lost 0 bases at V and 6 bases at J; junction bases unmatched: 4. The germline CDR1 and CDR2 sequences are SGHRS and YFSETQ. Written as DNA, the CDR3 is TGCGCCAGCAGCTTGGCCGGGACTAGCTTCAATGAGCAGTTCTTC. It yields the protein CASSLAGTSFNEQFF.

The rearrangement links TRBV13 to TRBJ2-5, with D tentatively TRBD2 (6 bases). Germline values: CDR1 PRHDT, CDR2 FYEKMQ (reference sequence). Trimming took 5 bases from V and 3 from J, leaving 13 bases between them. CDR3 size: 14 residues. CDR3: CASSHWEAKETQYF. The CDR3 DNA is TGTGCCAGCAGCCACTGGGAGGCCAAAGAGACCCAGTACTTC.

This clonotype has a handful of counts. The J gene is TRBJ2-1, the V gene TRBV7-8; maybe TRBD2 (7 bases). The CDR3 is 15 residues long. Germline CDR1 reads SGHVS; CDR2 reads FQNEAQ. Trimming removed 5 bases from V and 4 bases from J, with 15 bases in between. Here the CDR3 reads CASSPRGAQYNEQFF. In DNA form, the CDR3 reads TGTGCCAGCAGCCCCCGGGGGGCGCAATACAATGAGCAGTTCTTC.

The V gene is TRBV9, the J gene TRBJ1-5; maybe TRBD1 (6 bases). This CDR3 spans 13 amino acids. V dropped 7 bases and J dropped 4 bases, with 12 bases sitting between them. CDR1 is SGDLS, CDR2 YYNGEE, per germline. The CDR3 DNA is TGTGCCAGCGGCAGGGGTGCTAATCAGCCCCAGCATTTT. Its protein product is CASGRGANQPQHF. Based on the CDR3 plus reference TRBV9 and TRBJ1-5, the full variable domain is DSGVTQTPKHLITATGQRVTLRCSPRSGDLSVYWYQQSLDQGLQFLIQYYNGEERAKGNILERFSAQQFPDLHSELNLSSLELGDSALYFCASGRGANQPQHFGDGTRLSIL.

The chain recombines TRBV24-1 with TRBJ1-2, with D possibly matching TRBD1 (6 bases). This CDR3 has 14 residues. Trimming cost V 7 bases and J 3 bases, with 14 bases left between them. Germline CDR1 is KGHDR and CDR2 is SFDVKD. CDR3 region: CATSPTGLHYGYTF. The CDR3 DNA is TGTGCCACCAGCCCGACAGGACTCCACTATGGCTACACCTTC.

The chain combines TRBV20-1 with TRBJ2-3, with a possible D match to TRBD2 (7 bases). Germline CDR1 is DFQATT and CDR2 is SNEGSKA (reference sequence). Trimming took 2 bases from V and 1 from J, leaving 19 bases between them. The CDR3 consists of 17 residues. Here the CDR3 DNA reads TGCAGTGCTAGACCTTGGGGGGGCAGCGGGGGCACAGATACGCAGTATTTT. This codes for CSARPWGGSGGTDTQYF.

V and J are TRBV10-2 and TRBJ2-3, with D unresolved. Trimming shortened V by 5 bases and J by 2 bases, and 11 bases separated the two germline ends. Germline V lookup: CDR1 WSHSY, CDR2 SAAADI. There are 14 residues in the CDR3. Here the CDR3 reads CASSHSLATDTQYF. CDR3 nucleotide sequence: TGCGCCAGCAGTCATAGCTTGGCCACAGATACGCAGTATTTT.

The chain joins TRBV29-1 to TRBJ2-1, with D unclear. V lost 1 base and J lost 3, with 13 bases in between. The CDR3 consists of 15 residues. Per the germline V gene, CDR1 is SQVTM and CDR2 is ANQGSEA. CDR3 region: CSVEGRLEGYNEQFF. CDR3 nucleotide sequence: TGCAGCGTTGAAGGGCGGCTAGAAGGCTACAATGAGCAGTTCTTC.

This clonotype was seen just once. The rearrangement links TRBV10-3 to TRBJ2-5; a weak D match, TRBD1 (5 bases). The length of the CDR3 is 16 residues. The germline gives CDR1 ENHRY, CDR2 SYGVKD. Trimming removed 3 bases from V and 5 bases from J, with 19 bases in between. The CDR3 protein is CAISEGRVEGGETQYF. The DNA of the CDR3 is TGTGCCATCAGTGAAGGCAGGGTCGAAGGTGGGGAGACCCAGTACTTC.

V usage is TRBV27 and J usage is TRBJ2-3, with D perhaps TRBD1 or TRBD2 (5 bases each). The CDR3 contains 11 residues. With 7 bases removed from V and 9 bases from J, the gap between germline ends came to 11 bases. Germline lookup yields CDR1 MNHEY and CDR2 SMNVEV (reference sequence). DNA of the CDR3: TGTGCCAGCACCGCCAGGGAGACGCAGTATTTT. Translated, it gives CASTARETQYF.

CDR3 in DNA: TGTGCCAGCAGCTTAGTCTCGGGGGGGCCTGGGCTTATGGAGACCCAGTACTTC. This translates into CASSLVSGGPGLMETQYF. This chain links TRBV7-2 with TRBJ2-5, with 8 nucleotides matching TRBD2. Germline trimming cut 1 base from V and 5 bases from J; bases unmatched to any gene: 15. The germline CDR1 and CDR2 sequences are SGHTA and FQGNSA. The CDR3 runs 18 residues.

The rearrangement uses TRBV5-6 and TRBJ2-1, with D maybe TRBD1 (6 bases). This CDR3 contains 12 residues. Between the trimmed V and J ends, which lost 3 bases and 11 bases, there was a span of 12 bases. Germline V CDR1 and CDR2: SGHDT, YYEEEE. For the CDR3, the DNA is TGTGCCAGCAGCTGGGCAGGGGCTAAGCAGTTCTTC. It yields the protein CASSWAGAKQFF.

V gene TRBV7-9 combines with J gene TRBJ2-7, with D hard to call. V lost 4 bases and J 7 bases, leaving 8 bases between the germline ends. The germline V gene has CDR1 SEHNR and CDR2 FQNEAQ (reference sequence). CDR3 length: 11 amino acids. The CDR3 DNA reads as TGTGCCAGCAGCTCGAAGGTGGAGCAGTACTTC. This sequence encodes CASSSKVEQYF.

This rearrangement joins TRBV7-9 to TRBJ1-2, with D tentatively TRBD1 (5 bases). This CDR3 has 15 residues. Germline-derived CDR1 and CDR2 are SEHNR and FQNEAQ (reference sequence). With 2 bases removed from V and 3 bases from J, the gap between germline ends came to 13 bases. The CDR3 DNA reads TGTGCCAGCAGCTTACCGCAGCGGGGCGACTATGGCTACACCTTC. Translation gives CASSLPQRGDYGYTF. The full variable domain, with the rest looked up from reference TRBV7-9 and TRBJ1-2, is DTGVSQNPRHKITKRGQNVTFRCDPISEHNRLYWYRQTLGQGPEFLTYFQNEAQLEKSRLLSDRFSAERPKGSFSTLEIQRTEQGDSAMYLCASSLPQRGDYGYTFGSGTRLTVV.

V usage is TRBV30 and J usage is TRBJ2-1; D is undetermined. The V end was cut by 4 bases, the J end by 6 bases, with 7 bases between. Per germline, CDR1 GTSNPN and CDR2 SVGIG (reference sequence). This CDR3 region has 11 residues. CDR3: CAWTPSNEQFF. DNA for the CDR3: TGTGCCTGGACCCCGAGCAATGAGCAGTTCTTC.